Shown below are 6 T cell receptor beta chains from a single sample sequenced in a study of glioma-infiltrating T cells. Amplification of TCR alpha and beta CDR3 regions from RNA used iRepertoire nested multiplex PCR. In TCRdb, the multiplex PCR reads were re-called with MiXCR into one record per CDR3 protein. This table holds roughly 200,000 distinct CDR3 sequences, roughly 32% found once. Sequencing was done on a sample of glioma tissue, nonneoplastic brain tissue, or PBMCs (not recorded which). Every receptor here comes from a human donor with low-grade glioma or glioblastoma, undergoing nonglioma brain surgery, or in good health (not recorded which).

In this sample, this clonotype turned up many times. The gene calls are TRBV3-1 and TRBJ1-5, with a weak D call TRBD1 (6 bases). Per germline, CDR1 LGHDT and CDR2 YNNKEL (reference sequence). V was pared by 6 bases and J by 1 base, with 13 bases between. CDR3 length: 15 residues. CDR3: CASRIPRGSNQPQHF. The CDR3 DNA is TGTGCCAGCAGGATACCCAGGGGAAGCAATCAGCCCCAGCATTTT.

About this clonotype: Possible read error: a much larger clone is one base away. V usage is TRBV3-1 and J usage is TRBJ2-2; D is ambiguous. Germline V lookup: CDR1 LGHDT, CDR2 YNNKEL (reference sequence). CDR3 length: 12 amino acids. CDR3 loop: CAGSQDPGELFF. For the CDR3, the DNA is TGTGCCGGCAGCCAAGATCCCGGGGAGCTGTTTTTT.

Details on this clonotype: Given a much more abundant clone one base away, this may be a read error. The chain couples TRBV7-2 to TRBJ2-5; TRBD1 might be the D (7 bases). This CDR3 has 14 amino acids. The germline V gene encodes CDR1 SGHTA and CDR2 FQGNSA. V was clipped by 2 bases and J by 7 bases, with 14 bases between them. The CDR3 spells CASSLQGGRGTQYF. CDR3 in DNA: TGTGCCAGCAGCTTACAGGGGGGCCGGGGGACCCAGTACTTC.

J is TRBJ2-1 and V is TRBV7-3, with 12 bases fitting TRBD2. Germline V CDR1 and CDR2: SGHTA, FQGTGA. With V trimmed by 4 bases and J by 14 bases, 12 bases remained unmatched. The CDR3 loop spans 15 amino acids. The CDR3 spells CASSSNGLAGGLKFF. The CDR3 DNA is TGTGCCAGCAGCTCCAACGGTCTAGCGGGAGGGTTGAAGTTCTTC.

This clonotype was seen at least ten times. The chain is built from TRBV28 and TRBJ2-7; TRBD2 agrees at 10 bases. The ends lost 4 bases at V and 5 bases at J; junction bases unmatched: 8. This CDR3 is built from 15 residues. Looked up from germline, CDR1 is MDHEN and CDR2 is SYDVKM. CDR3: CASSSQREGVNEQYF. CDR3 bases: TGTGCCAGCAGTTCCCAGCGGGAGGGCGTGAACGAGCAGTACTTC.

In this sample, this clonotype turned up many times. The chain recombines TRBV11-1 with TRBJ2-1; D is unresolved. Looked up from germline, CDR1 is SGHAT and CDR2 is FQDESV (reference sequence). The CDR3 runs 14 residues. Trimming removed 2 bases at V and 12 bases at J, with 17 bases between. The DNA for the CDR3 is TGTGCCAGCAGCTTATCGGGCCCACCGGGCGGGCAGTTCTTC. This sequence encodes CASSLSGPPGGQFF. Complete variable domain (other parts from reference TRBV11-1 and TRBJ2-1): EAEVAQSPRYKITEKSQAVAFWCDPISGHATLYWYRQILGQGPELLVQFQDESVVDDSQLPKDRFSAERLKGVDSTLKIQPAELGDSAMYLCASSLSGPPGGQFFGPGTRLTVL.